This T cell receptor beta chain emerged from a study of cytomegalovirus exposure and HLA in healthy donors. With respect to this clone: The antigen is not known.

Primers included in the PCR were 60 Vbeta and 13 Jbeta primers. Repertoires were generated with immunoSEQ multiplex PCR, while TCRdb's copy carries only in-frame clones and drops some. The repertoire holds some 120,000 clones, with approximately 80% as singletons. Study findings and constraints: The number of N-insertions in an Asian-associated ancestry cluster was reportedly below the 666-donor mean in a later analysis.

The V gene's germline CDR1 is SNHLY and CDR2 FYNNEI. The CDR3 is 13 residues long. Germline trimming cut 6 bases from V and 6 bases from J; bases unmatched to any gene: 3. This sequence originates from a man aged 18 to 29 in good health and CMV-seronegative. The chain joins TRBV2 to TRBJ1-4, with 8 bases that match TRBD1. The source material was PBMCs. DNA of the CDR3: TGTGCCAGCAGCGGACAGGGTGATGAAAAACTGTTTTTT. Amino acids: CASSGQGDEKLFF. The whole variable domain, remainder taken from reference TRBV2 and TRBJ1-4, is EPEVTQTPSHQVTQMGQEVILRCVPISNHLYFYWYRQILGQKVEFLVSFYNNEISEKSEIFDDQFSVERPDGSNFTLKIRSTKLEDSAMYFCASSGQGDEKLFFGSGTQLSVL.